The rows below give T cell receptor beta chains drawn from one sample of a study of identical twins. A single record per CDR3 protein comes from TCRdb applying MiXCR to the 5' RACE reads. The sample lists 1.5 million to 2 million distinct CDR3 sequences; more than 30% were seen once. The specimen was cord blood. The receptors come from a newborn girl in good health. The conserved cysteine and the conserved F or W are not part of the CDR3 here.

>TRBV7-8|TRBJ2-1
ASSRRRVEDNEQF
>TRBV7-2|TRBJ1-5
ASSLGGAQGNQPQH
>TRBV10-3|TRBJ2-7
AISGAGGDEQY
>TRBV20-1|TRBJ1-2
SAGDGIYGYT
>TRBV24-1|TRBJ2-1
ATSDLAGRRTNEQF
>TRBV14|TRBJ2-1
ASSQGAIWSNNEQF
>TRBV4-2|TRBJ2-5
ASSQAPGTDQETQY
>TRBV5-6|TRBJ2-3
ASSLRGSLSTDTQY
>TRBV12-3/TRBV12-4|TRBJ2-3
ASSLTSGAGTQY
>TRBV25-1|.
ASSEYGTSAYNEQY
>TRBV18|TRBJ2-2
ASSPKGSNTGELF
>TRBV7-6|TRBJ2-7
ASSLASGTSYEQY
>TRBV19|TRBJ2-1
ASSSKRNEQF
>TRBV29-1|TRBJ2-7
SVASTGRFSYEQY
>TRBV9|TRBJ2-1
ASSVAVTSGYNEQF
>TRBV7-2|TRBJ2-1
ASSWASGPNNEQF
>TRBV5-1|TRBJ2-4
ASSPVPVVAKNIQY